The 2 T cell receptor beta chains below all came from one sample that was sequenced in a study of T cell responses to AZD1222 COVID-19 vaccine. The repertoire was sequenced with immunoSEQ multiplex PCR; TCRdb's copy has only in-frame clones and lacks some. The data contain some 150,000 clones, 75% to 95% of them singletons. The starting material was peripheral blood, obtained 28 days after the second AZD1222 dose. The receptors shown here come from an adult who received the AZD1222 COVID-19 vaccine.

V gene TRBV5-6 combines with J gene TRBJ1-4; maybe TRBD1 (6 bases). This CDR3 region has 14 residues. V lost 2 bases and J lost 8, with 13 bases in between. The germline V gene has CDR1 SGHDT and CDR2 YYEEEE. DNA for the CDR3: TGTGCCAGCAGCTTTCGGGACACATACGAAAAACTGTTTTTT. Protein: CASSFRDTYEKLFF.

The DNA for the CDR3 is TGTGCCAGCAGCTTAAACGAGCGAGCGGTGCCTAGCACAGATACGCAGTATTTT. This encodes CASSLNERAVPSTDTQYF. The chain combines TRBV7-9 with TRBJ2-3; TRBD2 might be the D (5 bases). V shed 2 bases and J shed 0 bases, with 18 bases lying between them. Germline V gene data show CDR1 as SEHNR and CDR2 as FQNEAQ (reference sequence). This CDR3 spans 18 amino acids.